The rows below give T cell receptor beta chains drawn from one sample of a study of T cell responses to AZD1222 COVID-19 vaccine. The data were produced by immunoSEQ multiplex PCR, yet TCRdb's version contains in-frame clones alone and is incomplete. The sample contains about 86,000 clones, roughly 89% of which appear only once. The source was peripheral blood, collected 28 days after the second AZD1222 dose. The receptors here all came from an adult who received the AZD1222 COVID-19 vaccine. Both conserved end residues are part of each CDR3. D genes are given only for firm matches.

CDR3 DNA	CDR3 protein	V gene	J gene	D gene
TGCAGTGCTTTAGGGGGCTATGGCTACACCTTC	CSALGGYGYTF	TRBV20-1	TRBJ1-2	-
TGTGCCACCAGCAGACCCTGGACAGGGGGGACCTTGGGAACTGAAGCTTTCTTT	CATSRPWTGGTLGTEAFF	TRBV15	TRBJ1-1	TRBD1
TGTGCCAGCAGCGGGGCCGGGACAGGTGGTGAAAAACTGTTTTTT	CASSGAGTGGEKLFF	TRBV9	TRBJ1-4	TRBD1
TGTGCCAGCAGTTTAATAGACAGGGGGCCTTTCTTT	CASSLIDRGPFF	TRBV28	TRBJ1-1	TRBD1
TGTGCCAGCAGTCCAGGCGACACCTCCTACGAGCAGTACTTC	CASSPGDTSYEQYF	TRBV27	TRBJ2-7	-
TGTGCCAGCAGTGAAGCGACCGCATACGAGCAGTACTTC	CASSEATAYEQYF	TRBV2	TRBJ2-7	-
TGTGCCAGCAGTCCAGGGAGGATGAACACTGAAGCTTTCTTT	CASSPGRMNTEAFF	TRBV2	TRBJ1-1	-
TGTGCCAGCAGTTTATTTCTTTACGGAAATCTGTCTGGGGCCAACGTCCTGACTTTC	CASSLFLYGNLSGANVLTF	TRBV27	TRBJ2-6	-
TGTGCCACCAGCAGAGGGACGGTCGTCGAGACAGAACAATCCTACGAGCAGTACTTC	CATSRGTVVETEQSYEQYF	TRBV15	TRBJ2-7	-
TGTGCCAGCAGAAGTAGTCAGAGCAATCAGCCCCAGCATTTT	CASRSSQSNQPQHF	TRBV2	TRBJ1-5	-
TGTGCCAGCAGTTCCTTGCGCAGGGTCAATCAGCCCCAGCATTTT	CASSSLRRVNQPQHF	TRBV28	TRBJ1-5	-
TGTGCCAGCAGTTACTCGATTGATTCACCCCTCCACTTT	CASSYSIDSPLHF	TRBV6-5	TRBJ1-6	-
TGCGCCAGCAGCCAAGCCTTTGGTAGCATAGCGTCAGTCACAGATACGCAGTATTTT	CASSQAFGSIASVTDTQYF	TRBV4-3	TRBJ2-3	-
TGCGCCAGCAGCCAAGTGACCGGGGCAGATGGGTACGAGCAGTACTTC	CASSQVTGADGYEQYF	TRBV4-1	TRBJ2-7	-
TGCAGCACGATGACAGGGGCCATGAACACTGAAGCTTTCTTT	CSTMTGAMNTEAFF	TRBV29-1	TRBJ1-1	TRBD1
TGCAGCGTTGAATTGGGACTGAGAGTACAGTACTTC	CSVELGLRVQYF	TRBV29-1	TRBJ2-7	-
TGTGCCAGCAGTCGAGGAACTACAGCCTATGGCTACACCTTC	CASSRGTTAYGYTF	TRBV6-5	TRBJ1-2	-